A single sample is the source of the 2 T cell receptor beta chains below, sequenced in a study of cytotoxic CD8 clonotypes in ibrutinib-treated CLL. Assay: immunoSEQ multiplex PCR; the TCRdb copy retains only in-frame clones and omits some. The sample holds more than 200,000 clones, 60% to 75% seen once. The sample was PBMCs, taken after 24 months of ibrutinib treatment. The receptors stem from a human donor with chronic lymphocytic leukemia.

V is TRBV28 and J is TRBJ1-1; D gene unclear. The V and J ends lost 4 bases and 12 bases respectively, with 18 bases between them. Germline V gene data show CDR1 as MDHEN and CDR2 as SYDVKM. This CDR3 comprises 13 residues. CDR3 sequence (DNA): TGTGCCAGCAGTTACAGTCCTACAGACTACCCTTTCTTT. This encodes CASSYSPTDYPFF.

This clone was counted a few times. V gene TRBV7-2 combines with J gene TRBJ1-3; D is undetermined. Germline assignment: CDR1 SGHTA and CDR2 FQGNSA. V lost 7 bases and J 0 bases, leaving 13 bases between the germline ends. The CDR3 runs to 15 residues. The CDR3 reads CASNARADSGNTIYF. The CDR3 DNA follows: TGTGCCAGCAACGCGCGGGCCGACTCTGGAAACACCATATATTTT. The entire variable domain, with the rest obtained from reference TRBV7-2 and TRBJ1-3, is as follows: GAGVSQSPSNKVTEKGKDVELRCDPISGHTALYWYRQSLGQGLEFLIYFQGNSAPDKSGLPSDRFSAERTGGSVSTLTIQRTQQEDSAVYLCASNARADSGNTIYFGEGSWLTVV.